In its sample, the clone carrying this TCR beta chain was seen once. TCRdb re-called the RT-PCR reads with MiXCR, one entry per CDR3 protein. The sample includes 800,000 to 1,000,000 distinct CDR3 sequences, over 15% of them seen just once. In germline, CDR1 is GTSNPN, CDR2 SVGIG (reference sequence). V was cut by 3 bases and J by 5 bases, with 14 bases left in between. This CDR3 is 13 amino acids long. The data derive from a study of patients and donors after allogeneic stem cell transplantation. This TCR was sampled from a human donor who was either an allogeneic HSCT recipient or a stem cell or donor lymphocyte infusion donor (not recorded which). It is not recorded whose cells these are; they may come from a transplant donor. The source material was blood, either unsorted or a sorted T cell fraction (not recorded which). The rearrangement uses TRBV30 and TRBJ2-7, with a tentative D call TRBD1 (5 bases). The CDR3 protein is CAWRHGARNEQYF. The CDR3 DNA reads as TGTGCCTGGAGACATGGGGCTAGGAACGAGCAGTACTTC.